This TCR beta chain was retrieved from a study of OX40 agonist ivuxolimab in advanced cancers. Study background: A mean age of around 63 years, range about 23 to 80, was recorded, and approximately 80% were male.

Broader study findings: No antigen was identified for the clonally expanded peripheral T cells.

The germline V gene encodes CDR1 LGHNA and CDR2 YSLEER. The CDR3 is made up of 16 amino acids. The V end was cut by 4 bases, the J end by 3 bases, with 19 bases between. TCRdb's copy holds only in-frame clones and misses some; the assay was immunoSEQ multiplex PCR. The table lists 65,000 or so clones, roughly 80% of them singletons. Exclusion applied to patients with autoimmune disease history or systemic immunosuppression. Cycle 7 day 1, cycle 4 day 1, and baseline were the timepoints at which blood was sampled. Note on this clone: Its specificity is not known.

Specimen: CD4+ or CD8+ T cells sorted from blood, collected in a trial of the OX40 agonist ivuxolimab. The rearrangement uses TRBV4-3 and TRBJ2-7; no reliable D call. The source of this sequence is an adult with an advanced solid tumor such as melanoma, head and neck, liver or kidney cancer. The CDR3 spells CASSPASTIANYEQYF. CDR3 DNA: TGCGCCAGCAGCCCAGCTTCGACCATAGCCAACTACGAGCAGTACTTC.